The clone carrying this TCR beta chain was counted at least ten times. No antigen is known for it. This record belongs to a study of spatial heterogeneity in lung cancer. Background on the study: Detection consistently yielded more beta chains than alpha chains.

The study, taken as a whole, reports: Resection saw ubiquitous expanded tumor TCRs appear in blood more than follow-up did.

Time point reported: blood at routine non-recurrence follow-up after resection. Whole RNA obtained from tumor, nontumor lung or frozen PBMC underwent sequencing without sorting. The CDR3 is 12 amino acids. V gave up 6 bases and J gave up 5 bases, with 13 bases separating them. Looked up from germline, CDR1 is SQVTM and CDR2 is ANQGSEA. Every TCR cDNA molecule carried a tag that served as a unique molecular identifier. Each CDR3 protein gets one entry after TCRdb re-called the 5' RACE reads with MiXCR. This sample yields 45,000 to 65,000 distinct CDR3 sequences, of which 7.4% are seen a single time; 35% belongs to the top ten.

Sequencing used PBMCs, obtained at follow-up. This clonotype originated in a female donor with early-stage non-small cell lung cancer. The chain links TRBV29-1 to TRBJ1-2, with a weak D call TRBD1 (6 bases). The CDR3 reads CSVRDKDYGYTF. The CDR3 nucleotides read TGCAGCGTCCGGGACAAAGATTATGGCTACACCTTC.